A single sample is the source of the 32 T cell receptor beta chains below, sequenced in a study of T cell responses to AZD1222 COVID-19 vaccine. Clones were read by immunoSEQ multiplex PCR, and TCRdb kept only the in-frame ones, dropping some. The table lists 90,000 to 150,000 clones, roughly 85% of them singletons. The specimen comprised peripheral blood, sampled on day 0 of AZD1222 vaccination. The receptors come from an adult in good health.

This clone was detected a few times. CDR3 residues: CASSRQTGELFF. CDR3 DNA sequence: TGTGCCAGCTCAAGACAGACCGGGGAGCTGTTTTTT. The chain uses TRBV18 and TRBJ2-2; D possibly corresponds to TRBD1 (5 bases). Trimming removed 5 bases at V and 5 bases at J, with 6 bases between. The CDR3 covers 12 residues. From germline, CDR1 is KGHSH and CDR2 LQKENI.

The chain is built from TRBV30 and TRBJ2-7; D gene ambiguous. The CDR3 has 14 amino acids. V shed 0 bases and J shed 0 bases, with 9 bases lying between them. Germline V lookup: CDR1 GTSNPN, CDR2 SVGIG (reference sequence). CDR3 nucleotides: TGTGCCTGGAGTGTATCGACGGGCTCCTACGAGCAGTACTTC. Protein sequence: CAWSVSTGSYEQYF.

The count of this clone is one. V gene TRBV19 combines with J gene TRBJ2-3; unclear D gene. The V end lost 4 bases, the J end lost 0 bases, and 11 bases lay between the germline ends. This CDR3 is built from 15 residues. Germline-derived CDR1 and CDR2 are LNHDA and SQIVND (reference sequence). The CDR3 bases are TGTGCCAGTAGTAGAGGCTCTGCTAGCACAGATACGCAGTATTTT. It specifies CASSRGSASTDTQYF.

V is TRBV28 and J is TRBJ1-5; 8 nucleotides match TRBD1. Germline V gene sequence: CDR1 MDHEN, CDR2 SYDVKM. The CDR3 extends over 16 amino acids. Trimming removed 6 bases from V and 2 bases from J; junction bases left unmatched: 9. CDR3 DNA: TGTGCCAGCAGCTCTCTCCAGGGGGCTCGCAATCAGCCCCAGCATTTT. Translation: CASSSLQGARNQPQHF.

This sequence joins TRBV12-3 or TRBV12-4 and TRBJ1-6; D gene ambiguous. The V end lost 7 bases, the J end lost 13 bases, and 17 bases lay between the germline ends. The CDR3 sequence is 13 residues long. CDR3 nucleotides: TGTGCCAGCACCCCCCAGGCCGGTAGGCCCCTCCACTTT. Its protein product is CASTPQAGRPLHF.

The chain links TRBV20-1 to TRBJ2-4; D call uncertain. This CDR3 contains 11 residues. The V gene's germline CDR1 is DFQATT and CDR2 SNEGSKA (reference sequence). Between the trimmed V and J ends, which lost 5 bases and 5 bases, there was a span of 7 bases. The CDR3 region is CSAVWENIQYF. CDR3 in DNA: TGCAGTGCTGTGTGGGAAAACATTCAGTACTTC.

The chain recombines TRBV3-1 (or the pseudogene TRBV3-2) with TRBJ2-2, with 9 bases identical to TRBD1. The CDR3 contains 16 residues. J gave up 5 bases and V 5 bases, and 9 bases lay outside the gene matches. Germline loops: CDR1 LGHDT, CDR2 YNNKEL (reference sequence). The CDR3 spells CASSETPGQGTGELFF. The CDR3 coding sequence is TGTGCCAGCAGCGAAACTCCGGGACAGGGAACCGGGGAGCTGTTTTTT.

CDR3 in amino acids: CASSFRRGLYGSGELFF. In DNA, the CDR3 is TGTGCCAGCAGTTTTCGTAGGGGGTTATATGGGTCCGGGGAGCTGTTTTTT. V and J are TRBV27 and TRBJ2-2; a possible D gene is TRBD1 (6 bases). CDR1 and CDR2 (germline): MNHEY, SMNVEV (reference sequence). The CDR3 covers 17 residues. V lost 3 bases, J lost 6 bases, and 20 bases lay in between.

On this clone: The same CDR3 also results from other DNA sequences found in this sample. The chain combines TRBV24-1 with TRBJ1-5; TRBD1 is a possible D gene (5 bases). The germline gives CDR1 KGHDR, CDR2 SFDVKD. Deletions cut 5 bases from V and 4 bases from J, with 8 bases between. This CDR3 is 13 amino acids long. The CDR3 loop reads CATSGQGNQPQHF. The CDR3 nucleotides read TGTGCCACCAGTGGGCAGGGAAATCAGCCCCAGCATTTT.

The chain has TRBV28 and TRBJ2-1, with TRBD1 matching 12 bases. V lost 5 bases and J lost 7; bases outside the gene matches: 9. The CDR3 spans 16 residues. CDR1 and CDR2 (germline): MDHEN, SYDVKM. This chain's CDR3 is CASSPPGQGATNEQFF. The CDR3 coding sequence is TGTGCCAGCAGTCCCCCGGGACAGGGGGCGACGAATGAGCAGTTCTTC.

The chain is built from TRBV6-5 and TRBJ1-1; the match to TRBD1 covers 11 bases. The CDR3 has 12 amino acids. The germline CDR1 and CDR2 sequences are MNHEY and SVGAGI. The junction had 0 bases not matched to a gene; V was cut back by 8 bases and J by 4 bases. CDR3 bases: TGTGCCAGCGGGACAGGGGGCACTGAAGCTTTCTTT. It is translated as CASGTGGTEAFF.

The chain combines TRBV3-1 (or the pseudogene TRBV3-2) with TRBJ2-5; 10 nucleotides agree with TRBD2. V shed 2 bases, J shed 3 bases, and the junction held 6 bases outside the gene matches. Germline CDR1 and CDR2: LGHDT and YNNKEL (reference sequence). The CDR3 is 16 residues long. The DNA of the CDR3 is TGTGCCAGCAGCCAACAACCGGGACTAGCGAAAGAGACCCAGTACTTC. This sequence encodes CASSQQPGLAKETQYF.

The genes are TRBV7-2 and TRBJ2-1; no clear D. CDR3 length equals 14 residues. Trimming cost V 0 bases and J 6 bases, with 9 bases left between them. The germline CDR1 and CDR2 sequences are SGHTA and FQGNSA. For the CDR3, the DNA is TGTGCCAGCAGCTTAGCGATGGTGATCAATGAGCAGTTCTTC. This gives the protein CASSLAMVINEQFF.

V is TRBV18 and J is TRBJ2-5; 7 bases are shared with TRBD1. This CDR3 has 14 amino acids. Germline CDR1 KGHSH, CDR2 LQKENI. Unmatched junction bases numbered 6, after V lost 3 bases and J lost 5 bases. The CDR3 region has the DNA TGTGCCAGCTCACCCCAGACAGGGTCCGAGACCCAGTACTTC. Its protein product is CASSPQTGSETQYF.

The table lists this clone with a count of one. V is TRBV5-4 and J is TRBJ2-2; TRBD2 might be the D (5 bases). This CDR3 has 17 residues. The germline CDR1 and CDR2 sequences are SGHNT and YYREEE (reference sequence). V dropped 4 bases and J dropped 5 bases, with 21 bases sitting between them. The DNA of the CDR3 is TGTGCCAGCAGCCCGGGGTCGAGGGCTGTGGGTACCGGGGAGCTGTTTTTT. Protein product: CASSPGSRAVGTGELFF.

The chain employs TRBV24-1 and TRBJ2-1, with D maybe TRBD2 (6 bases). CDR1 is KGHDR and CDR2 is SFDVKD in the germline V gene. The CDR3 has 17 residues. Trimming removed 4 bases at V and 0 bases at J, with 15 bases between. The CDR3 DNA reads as TGTGCCACCAGTGACATAACTAGCACGAGCTCCTACAATGAGCAGTTCTTC. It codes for CATSDITSTSSYNEQFF.

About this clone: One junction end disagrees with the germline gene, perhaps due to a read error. In DNA, the CDR3 is TGTGCCAGCACCCAAAATGTGGGGCCCCAAGAGACCCAGTACTTC. This sequence encodes CASTQNVGPQETQYF. The genes are TRBV3-1 (or the pseudogene TRBV3-2) and TRBJ2-5, with a tentative D call TRBD1 (5 bases). Germline values: CDR1 LGHDT, CDR2 YNNKEL (reference sequence). The CDR3 spans 15 residues.

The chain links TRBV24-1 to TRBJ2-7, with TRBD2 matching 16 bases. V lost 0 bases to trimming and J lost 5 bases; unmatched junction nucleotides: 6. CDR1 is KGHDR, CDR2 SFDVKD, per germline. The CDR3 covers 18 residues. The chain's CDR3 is CATSDLQGLAGGPHEQYF. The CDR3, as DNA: TGTGCCACCAGTGATTTGCAGGGACTAGCGGGAGGGCCCCACGAGCAGTACTTC.

In DNA form, the CDR3 reads TGTGCCAGCAGCGGTAGCGGGGGGCTTAACACCGGGGAGCTGTTTTTT. Translated: CASSGSGGLNTGELFF. This sequence joins TRBV9 and TRBJ2-2, with 10 bases identical to TRBD2. The CDR3 spans 16 residues. The germline gives CDR1 SGDLS, CDR2 YYNGEE. Germline trimming cut 3 bases from V and 2 bases from J; bases unmatched to any gene: 4.

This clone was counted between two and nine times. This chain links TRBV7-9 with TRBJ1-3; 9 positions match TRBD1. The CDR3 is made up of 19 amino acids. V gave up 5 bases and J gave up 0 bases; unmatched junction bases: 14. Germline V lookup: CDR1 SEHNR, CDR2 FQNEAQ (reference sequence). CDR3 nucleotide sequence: TGTGCCAGCAGCGATGGTCTCGCCGGGACAGGGAACTCTGGAAACACCATATATTTT. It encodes CASSDGLAGTGNSGNTIYF.

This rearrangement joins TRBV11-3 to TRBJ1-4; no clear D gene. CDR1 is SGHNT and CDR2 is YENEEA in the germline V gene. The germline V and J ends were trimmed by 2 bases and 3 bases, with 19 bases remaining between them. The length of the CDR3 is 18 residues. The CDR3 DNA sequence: TGTGCCAGCAGCTTATGCTCTATTTGGCGTCGGTCTAATGAAAAACTGTTTTTT. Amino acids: CASSLCSIWRRSNEKLFF. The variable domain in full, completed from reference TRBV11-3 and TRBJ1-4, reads EAGVVQSPRYKIIEKKQPVAFWCNPISGHNTLYWYLQNLGQGPELLIRYENEEAVDDSQLPKDRFSAERLKGVDSTLKIQPAELGDSAVYLCASSLCSIWRRSNEKLFFGSGTQLSVL.

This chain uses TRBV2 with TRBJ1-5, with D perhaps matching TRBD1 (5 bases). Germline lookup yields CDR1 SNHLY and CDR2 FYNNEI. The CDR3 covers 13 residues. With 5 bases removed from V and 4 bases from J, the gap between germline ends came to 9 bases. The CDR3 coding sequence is TGTGCCAGCAGTCGGGACCTAAATCAGCCCCAGCATTTT. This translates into CASSRDLNQPQHF.

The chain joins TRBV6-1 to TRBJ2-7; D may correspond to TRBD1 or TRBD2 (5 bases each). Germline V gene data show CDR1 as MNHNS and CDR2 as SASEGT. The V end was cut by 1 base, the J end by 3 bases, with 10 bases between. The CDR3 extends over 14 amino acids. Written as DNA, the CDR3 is TGTGCCAGCAGTGAAGTACGGGGCTACTACGAGCAGTACTTC. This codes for CASSEVRGYYEQYF.

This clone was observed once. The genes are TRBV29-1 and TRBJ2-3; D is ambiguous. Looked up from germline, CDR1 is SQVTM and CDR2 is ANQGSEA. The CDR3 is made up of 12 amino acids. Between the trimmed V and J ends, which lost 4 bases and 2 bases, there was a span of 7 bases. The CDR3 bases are TGCAGCGTTGTCGCAGCCACAGATACGCAGTATTTT. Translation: CSVVAATDTQYF.

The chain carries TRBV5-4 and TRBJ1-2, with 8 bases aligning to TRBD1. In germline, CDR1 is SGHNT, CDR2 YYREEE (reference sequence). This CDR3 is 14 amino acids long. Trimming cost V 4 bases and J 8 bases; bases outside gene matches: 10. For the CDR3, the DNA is TGTGCCAGCAGCCCGCTCGACAGGGGTAACGGCTACACCTTC. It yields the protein CASSPLDRGNGYTF.

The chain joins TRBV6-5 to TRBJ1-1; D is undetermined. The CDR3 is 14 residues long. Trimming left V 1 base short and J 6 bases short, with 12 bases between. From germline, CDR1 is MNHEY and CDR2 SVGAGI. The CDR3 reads CASSYFQAPAEAFF. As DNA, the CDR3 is TGTGCCAGCAGTTACTTCCAAGCCCCCGCTGAAGCTTTCTTT.

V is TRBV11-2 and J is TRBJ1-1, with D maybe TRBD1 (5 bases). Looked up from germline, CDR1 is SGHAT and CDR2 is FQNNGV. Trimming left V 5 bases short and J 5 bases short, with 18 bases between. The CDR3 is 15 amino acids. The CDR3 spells CASSPGPTVGTEAFF. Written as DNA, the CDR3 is TGTGCCAGCAGCCCGGGACCTACGGTGGGGACTGAAGCTTTCTTT.

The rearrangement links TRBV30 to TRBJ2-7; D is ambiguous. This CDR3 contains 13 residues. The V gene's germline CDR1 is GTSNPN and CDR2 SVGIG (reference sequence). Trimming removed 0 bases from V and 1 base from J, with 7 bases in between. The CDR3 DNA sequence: TGTGCCTGGAGTGTACTGAGTTCCTACGAGCAGTACTTC. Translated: CAWSVLSSYEQYF. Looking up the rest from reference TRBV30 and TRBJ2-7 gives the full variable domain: SQTIHQWPATLVQPVGSPLSLECTVEGTSNPNLYWYRQAAGRGLQLLFYSVGIGQISSEVPQNLSASRPQDRQFILSSKKLLLSDSGFYLCAWSVLSSYEQYFGPGTRLTVT.

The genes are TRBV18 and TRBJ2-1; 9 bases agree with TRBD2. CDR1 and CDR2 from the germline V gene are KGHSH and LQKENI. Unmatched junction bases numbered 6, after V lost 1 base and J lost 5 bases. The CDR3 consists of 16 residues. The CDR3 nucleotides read TGTGCCAGCTCACCACTCTCTAGCGGGGTCGACAATGAGCAGTTCTTC. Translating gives CASSPLSSGVDNEQFF.

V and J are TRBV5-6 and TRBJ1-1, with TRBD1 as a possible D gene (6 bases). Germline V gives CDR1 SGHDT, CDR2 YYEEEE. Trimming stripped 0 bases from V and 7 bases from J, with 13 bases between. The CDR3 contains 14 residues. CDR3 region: CASSLGQEMGEAFF. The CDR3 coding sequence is TGTGCCAGCAGCTTGGGACAGGAAATGGGTGAAGCTTTCTTT.

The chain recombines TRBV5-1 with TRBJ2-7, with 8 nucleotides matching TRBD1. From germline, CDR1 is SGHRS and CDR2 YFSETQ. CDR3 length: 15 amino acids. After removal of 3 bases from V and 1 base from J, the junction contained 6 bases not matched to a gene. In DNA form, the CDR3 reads TGCGCCAGCAGCTCAGGAACAGGGGGATCCTACGAGCAGTACTTC. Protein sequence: CASSSGTGGSYEQYF. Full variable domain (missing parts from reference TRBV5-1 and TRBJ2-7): KAGVTQTPRYLIKTRGQQVTLSCSPISGHRSVSWYQQTPGQGLQFLFEYFSETQRNKGNFPGRFSGRQFSNSRSEMNVSTLELGDSALYLCASSSGTGGSYEQYFGPGTRLTVT.

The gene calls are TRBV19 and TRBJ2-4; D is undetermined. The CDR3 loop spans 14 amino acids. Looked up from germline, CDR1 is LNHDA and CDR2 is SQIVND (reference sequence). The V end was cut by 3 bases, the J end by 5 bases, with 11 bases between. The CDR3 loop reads CASSIGSAQNIQYF. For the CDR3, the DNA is TGTGCCAGTAGTATCGGCAGCGCACAAAACATTCAGTACTTC.